These T cell receptor beta chains were read from a single sample in a study of early T cells in non-severe SARS-CoV-2 infection. TCRdb re-called the 5' RACE reads with MiXCR, one entry per CDR3 protein. The repertoire holds 68,000 or so distinct CDR3 sequences, 13% seen once, with less than 6% in the top ten. Sequenced: whole blood. The receptors were gathered from an adult who was a healthcare worker with PCR-confirmed SARS-CoV-2 infection or an uninfected control (not recorded which). The CDR3 runs from the conserved cysteine through the conserved F or W. The order of the fields is D gene, V gene, clone size, J gene, CDR3 protein, CDR3 DNA. The D gene is left open where the match is weak. Only some rows state a clone size, as once, few, many or a class for expanded clones.

>TRBD2|TRBV29-1|few|TRBJ2-1
CSVASGGVSNEQFF
TGCAGCGTGGCAAGCGGGGGCGTTTCCAATGAGCAGTTCTTC
>.|TRBV7-2|few|TRBJ1-1
CASSLGHSNTEAFF
TGTGCCAGCAGCTTAGGACATTCGAACACTGAAGCTTTCTTT
>TRBD1|TRBV11-2|.|TRBJ2-2
CASRFPGTGNTGELFF
TGTGCCAGCAGGTTTCCCGGGACAGGGAACACCGGGGAGCTGTTTTTT
>.|TRBV5-1|.|TRBJ2-7
CATKTAPAYEQYF
TGCGCCACCAAGACAGCACCCGCCTACGAGCAGTACTTC
>.|TRBV7-2|many|TRBJ1-1
CASSYGYTEAFF
TGTGCCAGCAGCTATGGGTACACTGAAGCTTTCTTT
>.|TRBV12-3/TRBV12-4|many|TRBJ2-1
CASTSGTLYNEQFF
TGTGCCAGCACCTCCGGGACCCTCTACAATGAGCAGTTCTTC
>.|TRBV18|many|TRBJ2-5
CASSPRDTREETQYF
TGTGCCAGCTCACCAAGAGATACCAGGGAAGAGACCCAGTACTTC
>.|TRBV12-5|many|TRBJ2-7
CASGFSSYEQYF
TGTGCTAGTGGTTTCTCCTCCTACGAGCAGTACTTC
>.|TRBV5-4|many|TRBJ2-5
CASSSGVGETQYF
TGTGCCAGCAGCTCAGGGGTCGGAGAGACCCAGTACTTC
>.|TRBV19|.|TRBJ2-3
CASSWDRTDTQYF
TGTGCCAGCTCATGGGACCGTACAGATACGCAGTATTTT
>.|TRBV12-3/TRBV12-4|many|TRBJ2-1
CASSSGGVPGENEQFF
TGTGCCAGCAGTTCCGGCGGGGTTCCGGGGGAAAATGAGCAGTTCTTC
>TRBD2|TRBV7-2|.|TRBJ2-7
CASSSRTSGGSSFYEQYF
TGTGCCAGCAGCTCTAGGACTAGCGGGGGGTCCTCCTTCTACGAGCAGTACTTC
>TRBD2|TRBV7-9|many|TRBJ2-1
CASSPGGNEQFF
TGTGCCAGCAGCCCGGGGGGGAATGAGCAGTTCTTC
>.|TRBV6-5|.|TRBJ1-5
CASSSTGSPQHF
TGTGCCAGCAGTTCTACAGGATCGCCCCAGCATTTT
>.|TRBV20-1|many|TRBJ2-1
CSAMGMRAYNEQFF
TGCAGTGCTATGGGGATGAGGGCCTACAATGAGCAGTTCTTC
>.|TRBV6-5|many|TRBJ1-6
CASSYSRPASSYNSPLHF
TGTGCCAGCAGTTACTCTCGTCCGGCGAGCTCCTATAATTCACCCCTCCACTTT
>TRBD2|TRBV29-1|many|TRBJ2-7
CSVAGTSGGIYEQYF
TGCAGCGTTGCTGGGACTAGCGGGGGGATCTACGAGCAGTACTTC
>.|TRBV9|few|TRBJ2-3
CASSQEGSGTDTQYF
TGTGCCAGCAGCCAAGAAGGGTCAGGCACAGATACGCAGTATTTT
>TRBD2|TRBV10-3|many|TRBJ2-1
CAIMGLAGGDEQFF
TGTGCCATCATGGGACTAGCGGGGGGAGATGAGCAGTTCTTC
>TRBD1|TRBV27|.|TRBJ1-5
CASSRGDSNQPQHF
TGTGCCAGCTCCAGGGGGGATAGCAATCAGCCCCAGCATTTT
>.|TRBV7-2|many|TRBJ2-7
CASSLPGLTYEQYF
TGTGCCAGCAGCTTACCCGGGTTGACCTACGAGCAGTACTTC
>.|TRBV3-1|.|TRBJ2-7
CASSQAGEQYF
TGTGCCAGCAGCCAAGCCGGGGAGCAGTACTTC
>.|TRBV5-1|.|TRBJ1-6
CASSSSGSSPLHF
TGCGCCAGCAGCTCCTCAGGGAGTTCACCCCTCCACTTT
>.|TRBV12-3/TRBV12-4|few|TRBJ1-2
CASTQGSGYTF
TGTGCCAGCACCCAGGGGAGCGGCTACACCTTC
>TRBD1|TRBV11-2|many|TRBJ1-1
CASSLGQENTEAFF
TGTGCCAGCAGCCTAGGACAGGAGAACACTGAAGCTTTCTTT
>.|TRBV6-6|.|TRBJ1-2
CASRSGFAGGYTF
TGTGCCAGCAGATCGGGTTTCGCGGGGGGCTACACCTTC
>TRBD1|TRBV12-3/TRBV12-4|many|TRBJ1-1
CASSGQGGTEAFF
TGTGCCAGCAGTGGACAGGGAGGGACTGAAGCTTTCTTT
>.|TRBV4-2|.|TRBJ2-7
CASSQDIPRGGYEQYF
TGTGCCAGCAGCCAAGATATACCCAGGGGAGGTTACGAGCAGTACTTC
>.|TRBV11-2|.|TRBJ2-1
CASSPLLRGQFF
TGTGCCAGCAGCCCCCTCCTCAGGGGGCAGTTCTTC
>.|TRBV7-9|few|TRBJ2-4
CASSFTGTIQYF
TGTGCCAGCAGCTTTACAGGGACCATTCAGTACTTC
>.|TRBV12-3/TRBV12-4|.|TRBJ1-5
CASSFGGQPQHF
TGTGCCAGCAGTTTCGGTGGGCAGCCCCAGCATTTT
>TRBD2|TRBV6-6|few|TRBJ2-7
CASSLSFGTTYEQYF
TGTGCCAGCAGTTTGTCCTTCGGGACTACCTACGAGCAGTACTTC
>.|TRBV29-1|.|TRBJ2-5
CSVEQQETQYF
TGCAGCGTTGAACAGCAAGAGACCCAGTACTTC
>TRBD1|TRBV7-9|many|TRBJ1-2
CASSLAGTEYGYTF
TGTGCCAGCAGCTTGGCCGGGACAGAGTATGGCTACACCTTC
>.|TRBV29-1|many|TRBJ1-1
CSVKTGGTEAFF
TGCAGCGTTAAGACAGGTGGCACTGAAGCTTTCTTT
>.|TRBV30|.|TRBJ1-1
CAWSVLDTEAFF
TGTGCCTGGAGTGTGTTGGACACTGAAGCTTTCTTT
>TRBD2|TRBV9|many|TRBJ2-3
CASSIRLAGRDTQYF
TGTGCCAGCAGCATTCGACTAGCGGGACGAGATACGCAGTATTTT
>TRBD2|TRBV3-1|many|TRBJ2-7
CASSQYGGGTSYEQYF
TGTGCCAGCAGCCAATATGGCGGGGGGACCTCCTACGAGCAGTACTTC
>.|TRBV13|.|TRBJ2-1
CASSFGGNEQFF
TGTGCCAGCAGCTTTGGGGGAAATGAGCAGTTCTTC
>TRBD1|TRBV7-9|many|TRBJ2-5
CASLDRGETQYF
TGTGCCAGCCTGGACAGGGGTGAGACCCAGTACTTC
>.|TRBV21-1|few|TRBJ1-2
CASSRQGSGYTF
TGTGCCAGCAGCAGGCAGGGTTCTGGCTACACCTTC
>.|TRBV15|.|TRBJ2-7
CATSREWTATSYEQYF
TGTGCCACCAGCAGAGAATGGACGGCCACCTCCTACGAGCAGTACTTC
>.|TRBV6-6|few|TRBJ1-2
CASSPTGLNYGYTF
TGTGCCAGCAGTCCAACAGGGTTAAACTATGGCTACACCTTC
>TRBD2|TRBV5-5|few|TRBJ2-7
CASSTWGGRSSYEQYF
TGTGCCAGCAGTACCTGGGGGGGACGGAGCTCCTACGAGCAGTACTTC
>TRBD1|TRBV12-3/TRBV12-4|many|TRBJ2-1
CASRGDSYNEQFF
TGTGCCAGCAGGGGGGACAGTTACAATGAGCAGTTCTTC
>.|TRBV5-1|many|TRBJ1-6
CASSLAGPGAASPLHF
TGCGCCAGCAGCTTGGCTGGTCCAGGGGCGGCTTCACCCCTCCACTTT
>.|TRBV10-2|few|TRBJ2-6
CASSEGSGANVLTF
TGCGCCAGCAGTGAGGGCTCTGGGGCCAACGTCCTGACTTTC
>.|TRBV14|many|TRBJ2-4
CASSQTVPTAKNIQYF
TGTGCCAGCAGCCAGACAGTACCTACGGCCAAAAACATTCAGTACTTC
>.|TRBV27|many|TRBJ1-5
CANALGNQPQHF
TGTGCCAACGCGTTGGGAAATCAGCCCCAGCATTTT
>.|TRBV2|few|TRBJ1-6
CASRGVGTVSNSPLHF
TGTGCCAGCAGGGGAGTGGGGACGGTTTCTAATTCACCCCTCCACTTT
>.|TRBV6-2/TRBV6-3|many|TRBJ2-7
CASSQDSSYEQYF
TGTGCCAGCAGCCAGGACAGCTCCTACGAGCAGTACTTC
>.|TRBV5-1|many|TRBJ1-3
CASSPDYDSLSGNTIYF
TGCGCCAGCAGCCCCGATTACGACAGCCTCTCTGGAAACACCATATATTTT
>TRBD2|TRBV10-3|many|TRBJ2-3
CATGLAGVSDTQYF
TGTGCCACCGGACTAGCGGGGGTGTCAGATACGCAGTATTTT
>.|TRBV6-5|many|TRBJ2-5
CASSYGVRTDGETQYF
TGTGCCAGCAGTTACGGGGTGAGGACAGACGGAGAGACCCAGTACTTC
>.|TRBV7-9|few|TRBJ2-7
CASSLGPSTEQYF
TGTGCCAGCAGCTTAGGCCCTTCCACCGAGCAGTACTTC
>.|TRBV12-5|.|TRBJ2-7
CASGLTAGEGFYEQYF
TGTGCTAGTGGTTTGACAGCAGGGGAAGGTTTCTACGAGCAGTACTTC
>.|TRBV7-2|few|TRBJ2-2
CASSWSGGELFF
TGTGCCAGCAGTTGGAGCGGCGGGGAGCTGTTTTTT
>TRBD1|TRBV5-5|.|TRBJ2-1
CASSLVGDRGNEQFF
TGTGCCAGCAGCTTGGTTGGGGACAGGGGCAATGAGCAGTTCTTC